Below are 5 T cell receptor beta chains sequenced from a single sample in a study of shared clonotypes between healthy human individuals. Measured with immunoSEQ multiplex PCR; TCRdb has only the in-frame clones, and not every one. The data hold some 240,000 clones, with 50% to 80% observed a single time. What was sequenced was memory CD4+ T cells sorted from blood. Subset of the sample: CD45RA-negative fraction. The origin of the receptors is a man younger than 40 in good health.

The genes are TRBV7-2 and TRBJ2-7, with 9 bases aligning to TRBD2. Germline CDR1 SGHTA, CDR2 FQGNSA. V shed 0 bases, J shed 0 bases, and the junction held 3 bases outside the gene matches. CDR3 length: 16 amino acids. CDR3 amino acids: CASSLASTSGSYEQYF. The CDR3 DNA reads as TGTGCCAGCAGCTTAGCGTCGACTAGCGGCTCCTACGAGCAGTACTTC.

This chain connects TRBV7-2 to TRBJ2-7; a weak D match, TRBD2 (5 bases). V lost 3 bases to trimming and J lost 6 bases, with 12 bases between them. CDR3 length: 13 amino acids. Germline CDR1 reads SGHTA; CDR2 reads FQGNSA. Here the CDR3 reads CASSFNGIVEQYF. The CDR3 bases are TGTGCCAGCAGCTTCAACGGGATAGTCGAGCAGTACTTC.

The chain is built from TRBV9 and TRBJ2-1; perhaps TRBD1 as D (5 bases). Germline V gene data show CDR1 as SGDLS and CDR2 as YYNGEE. CDR3 size: 13 residues. With 4 bases removed from V and 5 bases from J, the gap between germline ends came to 10 bases. The CDR3 sequence: CASSRGQNNEQFF. CDR3 DNA: TGTGCCAGCAGCCGTGGACAAAACAATGAGCAGTTCTTC.

The chain recombines TRBV2 with TRBJ2-3, with D possibly TRBD1 on 5 matching bases. The CDR3 has 14 amino acids. The germline V gene has CDR1 SNHLY and CDR2 FYNNEI. The V and J ends lost 6 bases and 6 bases respectively, with 16 bases between them. The CDR3 is CASRGRVQGDTQYF. The CDR3 DNA is TGTGCCAGCAGGGGCAGGGTCCAGGGTGATACGCAGTATTTT.

This clone occurred once. The chain combines TRBV7-9 with TRBJ2-7; TRBD1 agrees at 11 bases. The CDR3 is made up of 18 amino acids. Germline loops: CDR1 SEHNR, CDR2 FQNEAQ (reference sequence). V was pared by 3 bases and J by 2 bases, with 12 bases of the junction left unmatched. The CDR3 sequence: CASSFPPTGTGGAYEQYF. Here the CDR3 DNA reads TGTGCCAGCAGCTTTCCGCCAACCGGGACAGGGGGAGCCTACGAGCAGTACTTC.